The rows below give T cell receptor beta chains drawn from one sample of a study of shared clonotypes between healthy human individuals. Assay used: immunoSEQ multiplex PCR; TCRdb lists only in-frame clones, some missing. The sample has 2 million to 3 million clones; roughly 93% are singletons. Sequenced sample: naive CD4+ T cells from PBMCs. The receptor source for this set is a man in his late teens or twenties in good health. Some clones in this sample may be carry-over from other donors' samples. CDR3s include the opening cysteine and the closing phenylalanine or tryptophan. The order of the fields is J gene, D gene, V gene, clone size, CDR3 protein, CDR3 DNA. D genes are given only for firm matches. Expanded clones get a size class; other rows say once, few or many, or leave the size out.

TRBJ1-2 - TRBV14 few CASSQGPAGYTF TGTGCCAGCAGCCAAGGACCAGCGGGCTACACCTTC
TRBJ2-1 - TRBV5-4 - CASSSKRESGTNEQFF TGTGCCAGCAGTTCCAAAAGGGAGTCCGGGACGAATGAGCAGTTCTTC
TRBJ2-7 TRBD1 TRBV28 - CASSPHADRAEQYF TGTGCCAGCAGTCCCCACGCCGACAGGGCCGAGCAGTACTTC
TRBJ2-7 - TRBV11-2 - CASSLEDF TGTGCCAGCAGCTTAGAAGATTTC
TRBJ1-4 - TRBV4-1 few CASSPLPNNEKLFF TGCGCCAGCAGCCCCTTACCGAATAATGAAAAACTGTTTTTT
TRBJ2-5 TRBD2 TRBV30 - CAWTRLAGVGTQYF TGTGCCTGGACCCGACTAGCGGGAGTGGGGACCCAGTACTTC
TRBJ2-2 - TRBV6-1 - CASSEAVVANTGELFF TGTGCCAGCAGTGAAGCCGTGGTAGCGAACACCGGGGAGCTGTTTTTT
TRBJ1-1 - TRBV28 - CASSLLRGDTEAFF TGTGCCAGCAGTTTACTTCGGGGCGACACTGAAGCTTTCTTT
TRBJ1-1 - TRBV9 - CASSVEGRRNTEAFF TGTGCCAGCAGCGTAGAAGGACGGCGGAACACTGAAGCTTTCTTT
TRBJ1-2 - TRBV7-3 - CASSLMGNYGYTF TGTGCCAGCAGCTTAATGGGGAACTATGGCTACACCTTC
TRBJ2-7 TRBD1 TRBV6-1 once CASSGPGTGTYEQYF TGTGCCAGCAGCGGCCCAGGGACAGGGACCTACGAGCAGTACTTC
TRBJ1-5 - TRBV28 - CASTGRDQPQHF TGTGCCAGCACAGGAAGGGATCAGCCCCAGCATTTT
TRBJ2-7 TRBD2 TRBV5-8 - CASSLGLAGAYEQYF TGTGCCAGCAGCTTGGGACTAGCGGGAGCCTACGAGCAGTACTTC
TRBJ2-7 - TRBV28 - CASIGAYEQYF TGTGCCAGCATCGGGGCGTACGAGCAGTACTTC
TRBJ2-7 TRBD1 TRBV5-1 - CASSKGQGRDEQYF TGCGCCAGCAGCAAAGGACAGGGGCGGGACGAGCAGTACTTC
TRBJ2-3 TRBD2 TRBV7-8 - CASSLLGLAGYTDTQYF TGTGCCAGCAGCTTACTAGGACTAGCGGGATACACAGATACGCAGTATTTT
TRBJ2-5 - TRBV5-1 - CASSPGGRGPQETQYF TGCGCCAGCAGTCCGGGGGGCAGGGGCCCTCAAGAGACCCAGTACTTC
TRBJ2-3 - TRBV5-4 - CASSLRVGGGTDTQYF TGTGCCAGCAGCTTGAGGGTAGGGGGTGGCACAGATACGCAGTATTTT
TRBJ2-7 TRBD1 TRBV6-6 - CASSSKDRGNEQYF TGTGCCAGCAGTTCGAAGGACAGGGGCAACGAGCAGTACTTC
TRBJ2-1 TRBD2 TRBV9 - CASSVEIGGLPIF TGTGCCAGCAGCGTAGAAATTGGGGGACTACCTATCTTC
TRBJ1-1 - TRBV15 once CATSRGPDGEAFF TGTGCCACCAGCAGAGGACCGGATGGCGAGGCTTTCTTT
TRBJ2-1 - TRBV28 - CASSPLLRWSSYNEQFF TGTGCCAGCAGTCCATTACTACGGTGGAGCTCCTACAATGAGCAGTTCTTC